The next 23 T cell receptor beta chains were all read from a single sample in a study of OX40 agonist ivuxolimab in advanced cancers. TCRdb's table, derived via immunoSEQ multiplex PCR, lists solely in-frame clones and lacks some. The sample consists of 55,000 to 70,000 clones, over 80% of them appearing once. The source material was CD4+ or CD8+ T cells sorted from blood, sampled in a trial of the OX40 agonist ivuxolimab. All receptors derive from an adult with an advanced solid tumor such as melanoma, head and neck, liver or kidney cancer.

The chain's CDR3 is CASSLVPGAINEQFF. The CDR3 nucleotides are TGCGCCAGCAGCTTGGTTCCGGGAGCGATCAATGAGCAGTTCTTC. This chain links TRBV5-1 with TRBJ2-1; possible D gene TRBD2, 6 bases. From germline, CDR1 is SGHRS and CDR2 YFSETQ. This CDR3 comprises 15 residues. V shed 0 bases and J shed 6 bases, with 13 bases lying between them.

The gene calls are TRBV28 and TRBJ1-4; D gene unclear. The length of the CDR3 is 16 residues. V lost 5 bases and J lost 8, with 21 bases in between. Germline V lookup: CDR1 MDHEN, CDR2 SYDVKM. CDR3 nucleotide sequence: TGTGCCAGCAGTGCCCCCAGCGGCGCGGGCGTGGAAAAACTGTTTTTT. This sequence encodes CASSAPSGAGVEKLFF.

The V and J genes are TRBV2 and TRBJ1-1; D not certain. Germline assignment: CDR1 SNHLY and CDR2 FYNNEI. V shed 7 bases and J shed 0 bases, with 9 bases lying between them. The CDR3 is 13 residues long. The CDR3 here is CASIKAVNTEAFF. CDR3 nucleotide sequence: TGTGCCAGCATTAAAGCGGTGAACACTGAAGCTTTCTTT.

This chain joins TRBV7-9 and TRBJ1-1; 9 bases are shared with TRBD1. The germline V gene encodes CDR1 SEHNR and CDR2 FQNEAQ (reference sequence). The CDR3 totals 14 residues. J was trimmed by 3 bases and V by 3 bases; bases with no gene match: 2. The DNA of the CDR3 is TGTGCCAGCAGCTTTTGGACAGGGGACACTGAAGCTTTCTTT. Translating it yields CASSFWTGDTEAFF.

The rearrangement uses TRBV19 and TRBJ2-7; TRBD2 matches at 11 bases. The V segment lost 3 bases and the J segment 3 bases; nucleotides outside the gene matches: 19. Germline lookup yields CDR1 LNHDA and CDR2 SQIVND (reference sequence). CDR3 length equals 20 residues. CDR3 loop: CASSIRPGGQTSGAYYEQYF. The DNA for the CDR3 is TGTGCCAGTAGTATCAGACCAGGGGGACAGACTAGCGGGGCCTACTACGAGCAGTACTTC.

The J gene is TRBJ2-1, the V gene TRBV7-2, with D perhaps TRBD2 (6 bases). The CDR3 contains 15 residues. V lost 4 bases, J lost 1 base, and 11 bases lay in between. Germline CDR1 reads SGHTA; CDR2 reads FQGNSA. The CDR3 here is CASSSLASSYNEQFF. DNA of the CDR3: TGTGCCAGCAGCTCCCTAGCGTCTTCCTACAATGAGCAGTTCTTC.

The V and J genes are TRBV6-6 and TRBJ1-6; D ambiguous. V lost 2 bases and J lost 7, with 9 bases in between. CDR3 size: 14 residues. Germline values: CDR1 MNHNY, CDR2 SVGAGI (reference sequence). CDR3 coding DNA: TGTGCCAGCAGTTACGAGAAGAGAAATTCACCCCTCCACTTT. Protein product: CASSYEKRNSPLHF.

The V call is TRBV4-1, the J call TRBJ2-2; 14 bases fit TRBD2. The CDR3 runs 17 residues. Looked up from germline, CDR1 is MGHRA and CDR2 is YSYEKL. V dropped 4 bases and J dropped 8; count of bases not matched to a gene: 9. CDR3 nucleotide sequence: TGCGCCAGCAGCCCCTATGGACTAGCGGGAGGAGGGGGGGAGCTGTTTTTT. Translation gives CASSPYGLAGGGGELFF.

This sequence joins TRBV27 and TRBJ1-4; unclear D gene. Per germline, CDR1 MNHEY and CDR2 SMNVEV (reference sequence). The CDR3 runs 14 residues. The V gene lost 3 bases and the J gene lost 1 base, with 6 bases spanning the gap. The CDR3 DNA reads TGTGCCAGCAGTTTCCTCGGAACTAATGAAAAACTGTTTTTT. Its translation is CASSFLGTNEKLFF.

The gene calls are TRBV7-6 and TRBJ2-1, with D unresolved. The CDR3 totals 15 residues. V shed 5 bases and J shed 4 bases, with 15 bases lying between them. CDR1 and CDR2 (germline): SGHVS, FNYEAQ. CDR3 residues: CASSPYLTDYNEQFF. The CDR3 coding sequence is TGTGCCAGCAGCCCTTATCTGACTGATTACAATGAGCAGTTCTTC.

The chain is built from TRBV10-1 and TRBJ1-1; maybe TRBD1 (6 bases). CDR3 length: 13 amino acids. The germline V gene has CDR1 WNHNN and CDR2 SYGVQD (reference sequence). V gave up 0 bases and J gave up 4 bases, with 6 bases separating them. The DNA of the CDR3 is TGCGCCAGCAGTGAGTCAGGGGGCACTGAAGCTTTCTTT. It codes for CASSESGGTEAFF.

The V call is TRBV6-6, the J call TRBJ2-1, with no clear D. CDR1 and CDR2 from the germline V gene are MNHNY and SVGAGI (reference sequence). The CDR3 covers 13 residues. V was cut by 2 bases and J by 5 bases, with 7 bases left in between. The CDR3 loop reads CASSYGANNEQFF. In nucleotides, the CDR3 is TGTGCCAGCAGTTACGGAGCGAACAATGAGCAGTTCTTC.

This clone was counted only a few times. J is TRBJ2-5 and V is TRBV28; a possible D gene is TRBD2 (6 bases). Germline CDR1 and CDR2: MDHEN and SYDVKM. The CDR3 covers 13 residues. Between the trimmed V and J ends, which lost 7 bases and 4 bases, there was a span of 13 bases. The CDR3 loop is CASTAGLRETQYF. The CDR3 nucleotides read TGTGCCAGCACGGCGGGGTTGCGAGAGACCCAGTACTTC.

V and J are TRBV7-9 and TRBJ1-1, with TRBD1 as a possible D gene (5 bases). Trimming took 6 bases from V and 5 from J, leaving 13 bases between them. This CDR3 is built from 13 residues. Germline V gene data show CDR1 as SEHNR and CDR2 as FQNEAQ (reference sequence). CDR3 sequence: CASRPPKGTEAFF. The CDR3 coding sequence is TGTGCCAGCAGACCACCTAAGGGGACTGAAGCTTTCTTT.

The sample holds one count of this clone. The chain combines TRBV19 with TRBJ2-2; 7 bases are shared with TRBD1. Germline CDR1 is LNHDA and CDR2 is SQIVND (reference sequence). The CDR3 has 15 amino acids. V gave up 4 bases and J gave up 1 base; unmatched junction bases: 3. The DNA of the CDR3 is TGTGCCAGTAGTACGGGACAGTGGAACACCGGGGAGCTGTTTTTT. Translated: CASSTGQWNTGELFF.

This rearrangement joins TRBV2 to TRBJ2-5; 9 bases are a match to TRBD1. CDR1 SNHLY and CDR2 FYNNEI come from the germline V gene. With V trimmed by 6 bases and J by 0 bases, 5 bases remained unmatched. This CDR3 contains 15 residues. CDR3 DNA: TGTGCCAGCAGCCGGACAGGGGCCTACCAAGAGACCCAGTACTTC. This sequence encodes CASSRTGAYQETQYF.

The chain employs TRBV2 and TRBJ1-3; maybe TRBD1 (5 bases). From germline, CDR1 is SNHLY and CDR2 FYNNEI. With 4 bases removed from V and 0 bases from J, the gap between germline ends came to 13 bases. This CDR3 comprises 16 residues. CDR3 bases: TGTGCCAGCAGTGCCTGGGGCACCTTCTCTGGAAACACCATATATTTT. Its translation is CASSAWGTFSGNTIYF.

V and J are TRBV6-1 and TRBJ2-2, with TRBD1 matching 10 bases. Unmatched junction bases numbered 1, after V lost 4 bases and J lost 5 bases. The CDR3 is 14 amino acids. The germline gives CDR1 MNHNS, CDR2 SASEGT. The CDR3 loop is CASSGGQGTGELFF. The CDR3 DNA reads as TGTGCCAGCAGTGGGGGACAGGGGACCGGGGAGCTGTTTTTT.

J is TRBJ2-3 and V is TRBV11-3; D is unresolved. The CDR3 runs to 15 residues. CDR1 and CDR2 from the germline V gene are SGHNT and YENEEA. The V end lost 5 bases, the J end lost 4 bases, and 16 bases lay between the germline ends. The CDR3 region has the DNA TGTGCCAGCAGCCCAACTGGGGATCGGGCAGATACGCAGTATTTT. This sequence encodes CASSPTGDRADTQYF.

DNA for the CDR3: TGCGCCAGCAGCTTGGGCGGACAGGGGTGGGGGCAGTACTTC. It codes for CASSLGGQGWGQYF. The chain joins TRBV5-1 to TRBJ2-7, with 9 bases that match TRBD1. Germline CDR1 SGHRS, CDR2 YFSETQ. CDR3 length: 14 residues. The V segment lost 0 bases and the J segment 9 bases; nucleotides outside the gene matches: 7.

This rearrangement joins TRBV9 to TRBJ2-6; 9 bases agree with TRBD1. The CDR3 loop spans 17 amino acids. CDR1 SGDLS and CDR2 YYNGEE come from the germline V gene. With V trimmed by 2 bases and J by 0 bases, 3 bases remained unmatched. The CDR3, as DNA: TGTGCCAGCAGCGTCGGGACAGGGTACTCTGGGGCCAACGTCCTGACTTTC. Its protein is CASSVGTGYSGANVLTF.

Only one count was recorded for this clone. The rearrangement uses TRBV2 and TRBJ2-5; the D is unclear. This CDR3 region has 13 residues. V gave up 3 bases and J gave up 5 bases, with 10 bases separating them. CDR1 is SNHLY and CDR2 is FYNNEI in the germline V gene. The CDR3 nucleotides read TGTGCCAGCAGTGATGACCTTAGGGAGACCCAGTACTTC. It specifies CASSDDLRETQYF.

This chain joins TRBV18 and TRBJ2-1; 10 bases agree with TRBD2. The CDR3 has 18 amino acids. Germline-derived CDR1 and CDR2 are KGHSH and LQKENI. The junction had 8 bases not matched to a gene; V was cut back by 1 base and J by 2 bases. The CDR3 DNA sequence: TGTGCCAGCTCACCACGCTCTCTAGCGGGAGTGACCTACAATGAGCAGTTCTTC. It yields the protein CASSPRSLAGVTYNEQFF.